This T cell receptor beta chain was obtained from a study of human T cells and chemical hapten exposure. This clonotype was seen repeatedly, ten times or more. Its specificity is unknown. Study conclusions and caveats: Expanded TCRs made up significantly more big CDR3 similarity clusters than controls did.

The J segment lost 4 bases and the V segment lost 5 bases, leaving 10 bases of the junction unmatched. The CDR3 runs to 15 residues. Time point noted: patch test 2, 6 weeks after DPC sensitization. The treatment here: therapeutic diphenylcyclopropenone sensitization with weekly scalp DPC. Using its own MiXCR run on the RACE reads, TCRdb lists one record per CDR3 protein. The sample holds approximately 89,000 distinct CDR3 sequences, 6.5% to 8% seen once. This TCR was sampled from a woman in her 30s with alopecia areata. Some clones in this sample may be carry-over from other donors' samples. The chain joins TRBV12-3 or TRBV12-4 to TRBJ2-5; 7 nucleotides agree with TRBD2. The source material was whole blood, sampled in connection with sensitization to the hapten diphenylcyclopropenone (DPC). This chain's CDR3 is CASSPNPSGGETQYF. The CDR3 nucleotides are TGTGCCAGCAGTCCTAATCCCTCGGGGGGAGAGACCCAGTACTTC.